This T cell receptor beta chain was sequenced during a study of blood T cell repertoires in COVID-19. Profiling relied on immunoSEQ multiplex PCR, and the TCRdb table lists in-frame clones only, not all of them. Of tens of thousands of clones listed, around 85% were seen once; the top ten hold around 19%. The Seattle patients, enrolled during active infection, were followed longitudinally. V lost 2 bases and J lost 1; bases outside the gene matches: 0. This CDR3 contains 15 residues. The germline CDR1 and CDR2 sequences are MNHEY and SVGEGT. The sequenced sample consisted of peripheral blood. The chain has TRBV6-2 or TRBV6-3 and TRBJ2-2, with 8 bases that match TRBD1. The sequence derives from a woman aged 55-70 years with COVID-19, enrolled during active disease. In DNA, the CDR3 is TGTGCCAGCAGTTACACAGGGGGGAACACCGGGGAGCTGTTTTTT. It is translated as CASSYTGGNTGELFF.